These 29 T cell receptor beta chains were all obtained from the same sample, sequenced in a study of T cell responses to AZD1222 COVID-19 vaccine. Measured with immunoSEQ multiplex PCR; TCRdb has only the in-frame clones, and not every one. The sample lists more than 120,000 clones, more than 70% seen once, with around 1.7% in the top ten. This material consisted of peripheral blood, taken 28 days after the second AZD1222 dose. Receptors originate from an adult who received the AZD1222 COVID-19 vaccine.

The chain couples TRBV11-3 to TRBJ1-3; D unclear. The CDR3 totals 12 residues. Trimming took off 2 bases at V and 2 bases at J, with 1 base between the two ends. The germline V gene has CDR1 SGHNT and CDR2 YENEEA. This chain's CDR3 is CASSLTGNTIYF. The CDR3 DNA follows: TGTGCCAGCAGCTTAACTGGAAACACCATATATTTT.

V is TRBV24-1 and J is TRBJ1-1; no reliable D call. With 3 bases removed from V and 7 bases from J, the gap between germline ends came to 17 bases. Looked up from germline, CDR1 is KGHDR and CDR2 is SFDVKD. The CDR3 extends over 15 amino acids. The CDR3 reads CATSDRQVDRSEAFF. As DNA, the CDR3 is TGTGCCACCAGTGATCGCCAAGTAGACCGGAGTGAAGCTTTCTTT.

J is TRBJ1-2 and V is TRBV27; tentatively, D is TRBD1 (5 bases). CDR1 and CDR2 from the germline V gene are MNHEY and SMNVEV (reference sequence). The CDR3 contains 14 residues. Trimming left V 5 bases short and J 2 bases short, with 12 bases between. The CDR3 region has the DNA TGTGCCAGCAGTCTCGACAGCGCGAACTATGGCTACACCTTC. This translates into CASSLDSANYGYTF.

This chain uses TRBV19 with TRBJ1-1; 10 bases are shared with TRBD1. Trimming cost V 10 bases and J 3 bases; bases outside gene matches: 11. The CDR3 runs to 15 residues. The germline gives CDR1 LNHDA, CDR2 SQIVND (reference sequence). The CDR3 region is CATSVPGQGYTEAFF. The CDR3 DNA follows: TGTGCCACATCCGTTCCGGGACAGGGGTACACTGAAGCTTTCTTT.

The genes are TRBV19 and TRBJ1-2; TRBD1 matches at 8 bases. The length of the CDR3 is 14 residues. CDR1 is LNHDA and CDR2 is SQIVND in the germline V gene (reference sequence). V shed 7 bases and J 4 bases; nucleotides not matched to a gene: 8. CDR3 sequence reads: CASTYSTGAYGYTF. Written as DNA, the CDR3 is TGTGCCAGTACTTACTCGACAGGGGCCTATGGCTACACCTTC.

The V gene is TRBV28, the J gene TRBJ2-7; D call uncertain. The germline V gene encodes CDR1 MDHEN and CDR2 SYDVKM. This CDR3 is built from 14 residues. Between the trimmed V and J ends, which lost 2 bases and 3 bases, there was a span of 11 bases. CDR3 DNA: TGTGCCAGCAGTTTAAGAGGTTTTTACTACGAGCAGTACTTC. Translating gives CASSLRGFYYEQYF.

The chain joins TRBV9 to TRBJ2-1, with 12 bases lining up with TRBD2. The CDR3 spans 13 residues. Germline values: CDR1 SGDLS, CDR2 YYNGEE. Trimming at V came to 0 bases and at J to 14 bases, leaving 3 bases not matched to a gene. CDR3 nucleotides: TGTGCCAGCAGCGTAGAACTAGCGGGAGGAAAGTTCTTC. Protein: CASSVELAGGKFF.

The chain employs TRBV14 and TRBJ1-4, with a weak D call TRBD1 (5 bases). The CDR3 is made up of 15 amino acids. The germline gives CDR1 SGHDN, CDR2 FVKESK. The V gene lost 4 bases and the J gene lost 5 bases, with 14 bases spanning the gap. In DNA form, the CDR3 reads TGTGCCAGCAGCCGCCGCGGGGCGCTGAATGAAAAACTGTTTTTT. Encoded protein: CASSRRGALNEKLFF.

V is TRBV6-5 and J is TRBJ1-2; TRBD1 matches 7 bases. The CDR3 has 15 residues. V was clipped by 5 bases and J by 1 base; unmatched bases: 7. Germline CDR1 and CDR2: MNHEY and SVGAGI. CDR3: CASSRRRGLNYGYTF. For the CDR3, the DNA is TGTGCCAGCAGTCGCCGAAGGGGGCTTAACTATGGCTACACCTTC.

The chain uses TRBV15 and TRBJ1-4; D possibly corresponds to TRBD1 (6 bases). CDR3 length equals 17 residues. Germline lookup yields CDR1 LNHNV and CDR2 YYDKDF (reference sequence). The V and J ends lost 1 base and 5 bases respectively, with 17 bases between them. CDR3 nucleotide sequence: TGTGCCACCAGCAGAGGTGGGCAGGGGATTGGGAATGAAAAACTGTTTTTT. Residues: CATSRGGQGIGNEKLFF.

In this sample, this clone turned up a few times. The chain employs TRBV7-9 and TRBJ2-3; 7 bases are shared with TRBD2. In germline, CDR1 is SEHNR, CDR2 FQNEAQ (reference sequence). The CDR3 runs 15 residues. Germline trimming cut 5 bases from V and 0 bases from J; bases unmatched to any gene: 5. CDR3 sequence reads: CASSPSGSSTDTQYF. The CDR3, as DNA: TGTGCCAGCAGCCCTAGCGGCTCTAGCACAGATACGCAGTATTTT.

The chain recombines TRBV7-9 with TRBJ2-2; D not resolved. The CDR3 extends over 16 amino acids. The V gene lost 1 base and the J gene lost 1 base, with 10 bases spanning the gap. CDR1 SEHNR and CDR2 FQNEAQ come from the germline V gene (reference sequence). The CDR3 region has the DNA TGTGCCAGCAGCTTAGATCGACATAGGAACACCGGGGAGCTGTTTTTT. It specifies CASSLDRHRNTGELFF.

The V and J genes are TRBV6-1 and TRBJ1-1; D is unclear. Germline V gives CDR1 MNHNS, CDR2 SASEGT. V lost 8 bases, J lost 5 bases, and 18 bases lay in between. This CDR3 region has 14 residues. The CDR3 bases are TGTGCCAGCTTTATTAGTAGGGTATGGACTGAAGCTTTCTTT. It encodes CASFISRVWTEAFF.

The chain links TRBV27 to TRBJ2-7; TRBD1 matches at 9 bases. The CDR3 has 15 amino acids. The V gene end was trimmed by 3 bases and the J gene end by 5 bases; junction bases not matched to a gene: 8. CDR1 is MNHEY and CDR2 is SMNVEV in the germline V gene (reference sequence). The CDR3 reads CASSLLPGQGDEQYF. The CDR3 DNA follows: TGTGCCAGCAGTTTGCTCCCGGGACAGGGTGACGAGCAGTACTTC.

This clone was detected once. The chain recombines TRBV27 with TRBJ2-2; D unresolved. V lost 3 bases, J lost 7 bases, and 12 bases lay in between. Germline V gene sequence: CDR1 MNHEY, CDR2 SMNVEV (reference sequence). The CDR3 extends over 14 amino acids. CDR3 nucleotide sequence: TGTGCCAGCAGTTTCGGTCCAAGCAACGGGGAGCTGTTTTTT. This encodes CASSFGPSNGELFF.

This clone was found once. This chain uses TRBV7-6 with TRBJ2-1, with D maybe TRBD2 (7 bases). This CDR3 has 16 amino acids. Between the trimmed V and J ends, which lost 5 bases and 4 bases, there was a span of 18 bases. The germline V gene encodes CDR1 SGHVS and CDR2 FNYEAQ. The CDR3 spells CASSVLGGRGYNEQFF. In DNA, the CDR3 is TGTGCCAGCAGCGTCCTTGGGGGGAGGGGGTACAATGAGCAGTTCTTC.

This chain uses TRBV5-1 with TRBJ2-7; 10 bases fit TRBD1. Germline CDR1 and CDR2: SGHRS and YFSETQ. The V gene end was trimmed by 2 bases and the J gene end by 6 bases; junction bases not matched to a gene: 5. CDR3 length equals 14 residues. Here the CDR3 reads CASSLGDRGSEQYF. For the CDR3, the DNA is TGCGCCAGCAGCTTAGGGGACAGGGGATCCGAGCAGTACTTC.

In DNA form, the CDR3 reads TGTGCCAGCAGCTTGGCGCCGGGACAGTCCTATGGCTACACCTTC. Encoded protein: CASSLAPGQSYGYTF. The V and J genes are TRBV5-5 and TRBJ1-2; TRBD1 matches 7 bases. J lost 4 bases, V lost 0 bases, and 6 bases had no gene match. The V gene's germline CDR1 is SGHKS and CDR2 YYEKEE (reference sequence). The CDR3 runs 15 residues.

V gene TRBV10-3 combines with J gene TRBJ1-1, with TRBD1 identical over 7 bases. Germline V gene sequence: CDR1 ENHRY, CDR2 SYGVKD. The CDR3 has 17 amino acids. The ends lost 4 bases at V and 0 bases at J; junction bases unmatched: 11. This CDR3 reads CAISVTGTDPLNTEAFF. In DNA form, the CDR3 reads TGTGCCATCAGTGTAACCGGGACAGACCCATTGAACACTGAAGCTTTCTTT.

The chain links TRBV29-1 to TRBJ2-1; D is uncertain. Germline values: CDR1 SQVTM, CDR2 ANQGSEA. The V gene lost 5 bases and the J gene lost 6 bases, with 14 bases spanning the gap. The CDR3 length is 13 residues. As DNA, the CDR3 is TGCAGCGTTTTCGAAACGAAGGGCAATGAGCAGTTCTTC. Residues: CSVFETKGNEQFF.

The CDR3 coding sequence is TGTGCCAGCAGCTTAGGAGGGGGCGCTGATCAGCCCCAGCATTTT. Translated, it gives CASSLGGGADQPQHF. The V gene is TRBV7-9, the J gene TRBJ1-5; 7 nucleotides match TRBD1. CDR1 and CDR2 from the germline V gene are SEHNR and FQNEAQ (reference sequence). The CDR3 runs 15 residues. With V trimmed by 1 base and J by 5 bases, 5 bases remained unmatched. The complete variable domain, with remaining parts taken from reference TRBV7-9 and TRBJ1-5, reads DTGVSQNPRHKITKRGQNVTFRCDPISEHNRLYWYRQTLGQGPEFLTYFQNEAQLEKSRLLSDRFSAERPKGSFSTLEIQRTEQGDSAMYLCASSLGGGADQPQHFGDGTRLSIL.

V usage is TRBV5-5 and J usage is TRBJ2-7; TRBD1 agrees at 9 bases. The CDR3 sequence is 15 residues long. J lost 7 bases, V lost 4 bases, and 12 bases had no gene match. Germline V gene data show CDR1 as SGHKS and CDR2 as YYEKEE (reference sequence). CDR3 amino acids: CASSARDRVVGEQYF. CDR3 in DNA: TGTGCCAGCAGCGCCCGGGACAGGGTGGTAGGGGAGCAGTACTTC.

In DNA, the CDR3 is TGTGCCAGCAGTTACTCCTATTCAAACGGTCAGCCCCAGCATTTT. This encodes CASSYSYSNGQPQHF. The V call is TRBV6-5, the J call TRBJ1-5; no clear D. V was shortened by 0 bases and J by 6 bases, with 12 bases between the two germline ends. This CDR3 spans 15 amino acids. Germline V CDR1 and CDR2: MNHEY, SVGAGI.

This clone was seen just once. The chain is built from TRBV10-3 and TRBJ2-7; TRBD1 matches at 7 bases. CDR3 length equals 13 residues. Germline assignment: CDR1 ENHRY and CDR2 SYGVKD. V was pared by 2 bases and J by 6 bases, with 4 bases of the junction left unmatched. In DNA form, the CDR3 reads TGTGCCATCAGTGAGGACAGGGACGGCGAGCAGTACTTC. This gives the protein CAISEDRDGEQYF.

This chain links TRBV5-1 with TRBJ1-2; maybe TRBD1 (6 bases). CDR1 and CDR2 from the germline V gene are SGHRS and YFSETQ. Trimming removed 5 bases from V and 8 bases from J, with 10 bases in between. The CDR3 consists of 11 residues. The CDR3: CASRAGDGYTF. The CDR3, as DNA: TGCGCCAGCAGGGCAGGGGACGGCTACACCTTC.

The genes are TRBV6-5 and TRBJ1-1; TRBD1 is a possible D gene (5 bases). In germline, CDR1 is MNHEY, CDR2 SVGAGI. Trimming pared 0 bases from V and 1 base from J, leaving 12 bases between. The CDR3 length is 16 residues. This CDR3 reads CASSYSPTARNTEAFF. Here the CDR3 DNA reads TGTGCCAGCAGTTACTCCCCGACAGCTCGGAACACTGAAGCTTTCTTT.

The V gene is TRBV18, the J gene TRBJ1-1; D not certain. The CDR3 sequence is 12 residues long. Trimming removed 2 bases from V and 6 bases from J, with 7 bases in between. In germline, CDR1 is KGHSH, CDR2 LQKENI. CDR3 loop: CASSPGESEAFF. The DNA for the CDR3 is TGTGCCAGCTCACCAGGGGAGTCTGAAGCTTTCTTT.

The chain recombines TRBV12-3 or TRBV12-4 with TRBJ1-1; D is unclear. The CDR3 runs 12 residues. V dropped 6 bases and J dropped 8 bases, with 13 bases sitting between them. The CDR3 nucleotides are TGTGCCAGCAGCATTGGGTTTGGCGAAGCTTTCTTT. Protein sequence: CASSIGFGEAFF.

This chain joins TRBV5-1 and TRBJ1-1; 7 bases are shared with TRBD1. CDR1 SGHRS and CDR2 YFSETQ come from the germline V gene. V lost 4 bases to trimming and J lost 1 base; unmatched junction nucleotides: 10. CDR3 length equals 16 residues. CDR3 sequence reads: CASSPPRDSSNTEAFF. The CDR3 nucleotides are TGCGCCAGCAGCCCACCCCGGGACAGTTCGAACACTGAAGCTTTCTTT.